The rows below give T cell receptor beta chains drawn from one sample of a study of brain metastases from non-small cell lung cancer. Repertoires were generated with immunoSEQ multiplex PCR, while TCRdb's copy carries only in-frame clones and drops some. The sample lists approximately 3,500 clones; 85% to 90% were seen once. Sequencing was done on a sample of primary lung tumor tissue. Receptor source: a donor at least 40 years old with non-small cell lung cancer. Each CDR3 is given without its conserved first and last residue.

cdr3_aa	j_call	v_call
ASSQVARAEQF	TRBJ2-1	TRBV3-1/TRBV3-2
ASSEELTVLGRYT	TRBJ1-2	TRBV6-1
ASSYSGHEQY	TRBJ2-7	TRBV6-5
ASSIRGRDSEQY	TRBJ2-7	TRBV19
ASSPDTAPTDTQY	TRBJ2-3	TRBV5-6
ASSSDTYQGTQY	TRBJ2-5	TRBV11-1
AISTPGQGSTEAF	TRBJ1-1	TRBV10-3
ASSEQGVGSPLH	TRBJ1-6	TRBV2
ASSLGEGEQF	TRBJ2-1	TRBV7-3
ASRVLGGPGETQY	TRBJ2-5	TRBV2
ASNDPGEANTIY	TRBJ1-3	TRBV19
ASSRQGQTQY	TRBJ2-5	TRBV28
AISEFLTGTEAF	TRBJ1-1	TRBV10-3
ASSLGRSYNEQF	TRBJ2-1	TRBV11-1
ASKHSNQSQH	TRBJ1-5	TRBV19
ASSQAGRSSYEQY	TRBJ2-7	TRBV3-1/TRBV3-2
ASRTGASTDTQY	TRBJ2-3	TRBV2
ASSYYASGGIGEQF	TRBJ2-1	TRBV6-5
ASSPGPPSGYT	TRBJ1-2	TRBV2
ATLGVAGGLYNEQF	TRBJ2-1	TRBV27
ATSRDPGGEQY	TRBJ2-7	TRBV15
ASSLNRNYGYT	TRBJ1-2	TRBV5-1
ATSSGGASYNEQF	TRBJ2-1	TRBV15
SVCPTGGGTGELF	TRBJ2-2	TRBV29-1
ASSPGPQAY	TRBJ2-3	TRBV18
ASRVDVSYNSPLH	TRBJ1-6	TRBV6-5
ASSQERKQSSYNEQF	TRBJ2-1	TRBV4-1
ASGLRSGVTQY	TRBJ2-5	TRBV12-5
SGEGTGNTEAF	TRBJ1-1	TRBV29-1
ASSSELAGPVQY	TRBJ2-5	TRBV2
ASSLRKHPYNEQF	TRBJ2-1	TRBV5-6
AWLIQGAGEAF	TRBJ1-1	TRBV30
ATLEANSYEQY	TRBJ2-7	TRBV19
ASNRGTGNTIY	TRBJ1-3	TRBV3-1/TRBV3-2
ASGCGDGNTIY	TRBJ1-3	TRBV9
AWSGGGREAF	TRBJ1-1	TRBV30
ASILRQANTEAF	TRBJ1-1	TRBV7-2
ASSIAGTGQEEQY	TRBJ2-7	TRBV19
ASSSSGSGPEGYT	TRBJ1-2	TRBV9
ASSPPGGGPNNEQF	TRBJ2-1	TRBV18
ASSLRGSQPQH	TRBJ1-5	TRBV6-5
ASSEFSTGDGYT	TRBJ1-2	TRBV14
ASSQGSGGGIDTQY	TRBJ2-3	TRBV21-1
ASSYGQGMGQPQH	TRBJ1-5	TRBV6-5
ASSPDRGEQY	TRBJ2-7	TRBV7-3
ASSQAYEQY	TRBJ2-7	TRBV14
ASSEEGAGGYT	TRBJ1-2	TRBV6-1
ASSFGPYEQY	TRBJ2-7	TRBV12-3/TRBV12-4
SVAGGNYGYT	TRBJ1-2	TRBV29-1
ASSMDRINYGYT	TRBJ1-2	TRBV18
ASSLGIYQPQH	TRBJ1-5	TRBV4-1
ASSQDQGGSFGNTIY	TRBJ1-3	TRBV14
ASSSQGGSPEAF	TRBJ1-1	TRBV19
ASSPGTLQETQY	TRBJ2-5	TRBV6-6
ASSLDSGTEVF	TRBJ1-1	TRBV5-1
ASSQDMGLEAF	TRBJ1-1	TRBV4-3
AITGGQGNSPLH	TRBJ1-6	TRBV10-3
ASSRTRMNTEAF	TRBJ1-1	TRBV3-1/TRBV3-2
ASKQGAAGELF	TRBJ2-2	TRBV6-5